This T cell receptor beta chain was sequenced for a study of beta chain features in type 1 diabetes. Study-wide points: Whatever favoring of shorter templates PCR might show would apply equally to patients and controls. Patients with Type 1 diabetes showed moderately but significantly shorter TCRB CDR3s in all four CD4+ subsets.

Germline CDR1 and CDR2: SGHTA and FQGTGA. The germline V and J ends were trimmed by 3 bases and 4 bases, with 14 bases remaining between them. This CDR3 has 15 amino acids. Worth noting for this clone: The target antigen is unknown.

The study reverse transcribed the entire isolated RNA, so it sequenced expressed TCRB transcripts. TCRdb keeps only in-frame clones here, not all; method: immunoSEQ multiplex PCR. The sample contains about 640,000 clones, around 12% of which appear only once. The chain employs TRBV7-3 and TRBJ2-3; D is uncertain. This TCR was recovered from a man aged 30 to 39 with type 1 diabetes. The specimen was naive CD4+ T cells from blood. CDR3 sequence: CASSFLILGADTQYF. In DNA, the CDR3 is TGTGCCAGCAGCTTTCTTATCTTAGGAGCAGATACGCAGTATTTT.